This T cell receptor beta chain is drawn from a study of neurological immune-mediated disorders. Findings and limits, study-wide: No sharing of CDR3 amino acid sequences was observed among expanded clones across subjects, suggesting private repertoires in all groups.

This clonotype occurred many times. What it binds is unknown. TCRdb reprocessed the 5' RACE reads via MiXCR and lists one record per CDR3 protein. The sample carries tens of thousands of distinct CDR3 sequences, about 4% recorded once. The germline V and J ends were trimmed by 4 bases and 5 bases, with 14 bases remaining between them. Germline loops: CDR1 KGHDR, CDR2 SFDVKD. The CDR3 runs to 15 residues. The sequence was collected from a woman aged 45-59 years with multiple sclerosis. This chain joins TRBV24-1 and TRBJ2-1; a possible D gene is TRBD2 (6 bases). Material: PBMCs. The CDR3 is CATSDGGDINNEQFF. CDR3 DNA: TGTGCCACCAGTGACGGAGGGGATATCAACAATGAGCAGTTCTTC.